This TCR beta chain is from a study of cytomegalovirus exposure and HLA in healthy donors. Study-wide points: It was reported in a later analysis that an Asian-associated ancestry cluster showed fewer N-insertions than the roughly 710-donor mean. Some highly shared sequence variants likely arose as a pipeline artifact.

This clone was seen once. What it binds is not known. The CDR3 loop spans 15 amino acids. Germline V CDR1 and CDR2: MDHEN, SYDVKM. V was clipped by 11 bases and J by 2 bases; unmatched bases: 8. It was with 60 Vbeta and 13 Jbeta primers that the PCR ran. Method: immunoSEQ multiplex PCR; TCRdb's copy keeps in-frame clones and lacks some. The data hold more than 110,000 clones, with roughly 71% observed a single time. The source material was PBMCs. V is TRBV28 and J is TRBJ1-5; 11 bases are a match to TRBD1. This TCR was sampled from a man younger than 40 in good health and CMV-seronegative. As DNA, the CDR3 is TGTGCCGGAAGGACAGGGGGCGGCGGCAATCAGCCCCAGCATTTT. Translated, it gives CAGRTGGGGNQPQHF.